Presented here are 18 T cell receptor beta chains from one specimen sequenced in a study of blood T cell repertoires in COVID-19 (TCRdb year 2020). The library came from the immunoSEQ multiplex PCR assay. In TCRdb, the immuneACCESS table is reduced to in-frame sequences with V and J assigned. These tables do not hold every clone; where another copy was compared, an unresolved V gene accounts for under half, and the others remain unexplained. This sample is represented by about 220,000 clones; roughly 80% of them were singletons. The ten top clones hold roughly 5% of the sample. Sequenced: peripheral blood. The receptors come from a human donor in a cohort sampled during active COVID-19.

The chain links TRBV6-5 to TRBJ2-4, with a tentative D call TRBD2 (6 bases). This CDR3 is built from 12 residues. Trimming took off 8 bases at V and 2 bases at J, with 7 bases between the two ends. CDR1 is MNHEY, CDR2 SVGAGI, per germline. The CDR3 coding sequence is TGTGCCAGCGGGACTTCCAAAAACATTCAGTACTTC. It is translated as CASGTSKNIQYF.

This sequence joins TRBV5-1 and TRBJ2-1, with D unresolved. The CDR3 has 14 amino acids. V dropped 4 bases and J dropped 6 bases, with 14 bases sitting between them. Germline V gene data show CDR1 as SGHRS and CDR2 as YFSETQ. CDR3 sequence (DNA): TGCGCCAGCAGCCCGCGAAGAGAGGTCAATGAGCAGTTCTTC. It is translated as CASSPRREVNEQFF. Using reference TRBV5-1 and TRBJ2-1 for the parts outside the CDR3, the full variable domain is KAGVTQTPRYLIKTRGQQVTLSCSPISGHRSVSWYQQTPGQGLQFLFEYFSETQRNKGNFPGRFSGRQFSNSRSEMNVSTLELGDSALYLCASSPRREVNEQFFGPGTRLTVL.

V gene TRBV28 combines with J gene TRBJ2-7; D is possibly TRBD2 (7 bases). Trimming removed 5 bases from V and 2 bases from J, with 13 bases in between. CDR1 is MDHEN, CDR2 SYDVKM, per germline. This CDR3 has 14 residues. CDR3 bases: TGTGCCAGCAGTGGGGGGGACATCACCTACGAGCAGTACTTC. It codes for CASSGGDITYEQYF.

The chain combines TRBV18 with TRBJ2-2; 12 bases match TRBD2. This CDR3 contains 20 residues. The J segment lost 6 bases and the V segment lost 2 bases, leaving 16 bases of the junction unmatched. The germline gives CDR1 KGHSH, CDR2 LQKENI. CDR3 residues: CASSPGLAGTIQEGAGELFF. DNA for the CDR3: TGTGCCAGCTCACCAGGACTAGCGGGGACTATCCAAGAGGGGGCCGGGGAGCTGTTTTTT.

The rearrangement joins TRBV4-2 to TRBJ2-7, with TRBD2 identical over 8 bases. Germline V gene sequence: CDR1 LGHNA, CDR2 YNFKEQ. J lost 3 bases, V lost 0 bases, and 1 base had no gene match. This CDR3 spans 14 amino acids. CDR3 nucleotide sequence: TGTGCCAGCAGCCAAGAACTAGCGGACTACGAGCAGTACTTC. The encoded protein is CASSQELADYEQYF.

This CDR3 is CASSLGQKQYF. In DNA, the CDR3 is TGTGCCAGCAGCTTGGGACAGAAGCAGTACTTC. The rearrangement uses TRBV5-4 and TRBJ2-7, with a weak D call TRBD1 (5 bases). This CDR3 contains 11 residues. Germline-derived CDR1 and CDR2 are SGHNT and YYREEE (reference sequence). V was pared by 0 bases and J by 8 bases, with 6 bases between.

The chain has TRBV2 and TRBJ1-2; possible D gene TRBD1, 5 bases. The CDR3 sequence is 14 residues long. V lost 9 bases and J lost 4, with 18 bases in between. CDR1 is SNHLY, CDR2 FYNNEI, per germline. The chain's CDR3 is CARLGAGKSYGYTF. The DNA for the CDR3 is TGTGCCAGACTTGGGGCAGGTAAAAGCTATGGCTACACCTTC.

V is TRBV9 and J is TRBJ2-1, with 9 bases that match TRBD2. Per germline, CDR1 SGDLS and CDR2 YYNGEE. The V gene end was trimmed by 0 bases and the J gene end by 3 bases; junction bases not matched to a gene: 7. There are 17 residues in the CDR3. CDR3 in DNA: TGTGCCAGCAGCGTAGAAAGCGGGAGGTCCTACTACAATGAGCAGTTCTTC. Protein sequence: CASSVESGRSYYNEQFF.

The chain employs TRBV30 and TRBJ2-7, with D possibly TRBD1 on 6 matching bases. The ends were cut back, 1 base at V and 2 bases at J, with 15 bases in the middle. Germline V CDR1 and CDR2: GTSNPN, SVGIG (reference sequence). This CDR3 is built from 15 residues. Here the CDR3 DNA reads TGTGCCTGGAGTGGCGACAGGAGAACCCCCTACGAGCAGTACTTC. Protein product: CAWSGDRRTPYEQYF.

This chain connects TRBV18 to TRBJ2-5; 13 bases agree with TRBD2. Per germline, CDR1 KGHSH and CDR2 LQKENI. The ends lost 6 bases at V and 0 bases at J; junction bases unmatched: 7. The CDR3 length is 17 residues. The CDR3 region is CASSSGLAGSYQETQYF. In DNA form, the CDR3 reads TGTGCCAGCTCTTCGGGACTAGCGGGGTCGTACCAAGAGACCCAGTACTTC.

This sequence joins TRBV18 and TRBJ2-7, with unresolved D. This CDR3 has 14 residues. V lost 0 bases and J lost 1, with 7 bases in between. From germline, CDR1 is KGHSH and CDR2 LQKENI. The CDR3 here is CASSPPRRSYEQYF. The CDR3 DNA sequence: TGTGCCAGCTCACCACCTCGCCGGTCCTACGAGCAGTACTTC.

This clone was seen a single time. The J gene is TRBJ1-5, the V gene TRBV2; D is ambiguous. This CDR3 contains 15 residues. Germline-derived CDR1 and CDR2 are SNHLY and FYNNEI. The V end was cut by 0 bases, the J end by 0 bases, with 6 bases between. CDR3 DNA: TGTGCCAGCAGTGAAGCGCGGGCTAGCAATCAGCCCCAGCATTTT. It codes for CASSEARASNQPQHF.

The chain uses TRBV6-5 and TRBJ2-2; 10 bases fit TRBD1. From germline, CDR1 is MNHEY and CDR2 SVGAGI. The CDR3 extends over 15 amino acids. The junction had 5 bases not matched to a gene; V was cut back by 5 bases and J by 5 bases. DNA for the CDR3: TGTGCCAGCAGTCCCCGGACAGGGGGAACCGGGGAGCTGTTTTTT. This translates into CASSPRTGGTGELFF.

The chain links TRBV12-3 or TRBV12-4 to TRBJ2-2; unclear D gene. Trimming left V 2 bases short and J 6 bases short, with 7 bases between. The CDR3 covers 13 residues. The CDR3 region has the DNA TGTGCCAGCAGTTTACTAGAGTCCGGGGAGCTGTTTTTT. Translating it yields CASSLLESGELFF.

This clone was found many times. Other DNA sequences of this sample code for an identical CDR3. The chain joins TRBV11-2 to TRBJ2-7, with 8 bases identical to TRBD1. The CDR3 runs 14 residues. Germline values: CDR1 SGHAT, CDR2 FQNNGV. Unmatched junction bases numbered 4, after V lost 5 bases and J lost 1 base. CDR3 sequence: CASSRDRSSYEQYF. CDR3 DNA sequence: TGTGCCAGCAGCCGGGACAGGTCTTCCTACGAGCAGTACTTC.

V and J are TRBV6-5 and TRBJ1-1, with D tentatively TRBD1 (5 bases). This CDR3 region has 14 residues. Germline-derived CDR1 and CDR2 are MNHEY and SVGAGI. V dropped 4 bases and J dropped 2 bases, with 11 bases sitting between them. The CDR3 reads CASSSSRVNTEAFF. The CDR3 coding sequence is TGTGCCAGCAGTTCAAGCAGGGTCAACACTGAAGCTTTCTTT.

In nucleotides, the CDR3 is TGTGCCAGCAGTTTGGAGACAGGGGCGCCCTACGAGCAGTACTTC. Translation: CASSLETGAPYEQYF. The J gene is TRBJ2-7, the V gene TRBV28; TRBD1 matches 8 bases. The V gene's germline CDR1 is MDHEN and CDR2 SYDVKM. Trimming at V came to 3 bases and at J to 2 bases, leaving 6 bases not matched to a gene. CDR3 length: 15 amino acids.

The rearrangement uses TRBV19 and TRBJ2-1; D perhaps matches TRBD1 (6 bases). Trimming left V 4 bases short and J 13 bases short, with 11 bases between. Germline CDR1 reads LNHDA; CDR2 reads SQIVND (reference sequence). The CDR3 runs to 11 residues. The CDR3: CASSRGLFQFF. Written as DNA, the CDR3 is TGTGCCAGTAGTAGGGGGCTTTTTCAGTTCTTC.